The subject of this entry is one TCR beta chain. The entry originates in a study of blood T cell repertoires in COVID-19. Study details: Sites across the United States, Italy and Spain contributed samples from acute and convalescent COVID-19.

The CDR3 has 14 residues. Between the trimmed V and J ends, which lost 5 bases and 7 bases, there was a span of 15 bases. The V gene's germline CDR1 is GTSNPN and CDR2 SVGIG (reference sequence). Generated by immunoSEQ multiplex PCR, the TCRdb table keeps only in-frame clones and is missing some. The top ten hold around 7% of the sample, which has 150,000 to 200,000 clones, around 82% seen once. The sample taken for sequencing was peripheral blood. The V gene is TRBV30, the J gene TRBJ1-6; no clear D. The clonotype originates from a woman in her forties with COVID-19, enrolled during active disease. The CDR3 nucleotides are TGTGCCTGGTCGGCGAGAGGATTAAATTCACCCCTCCACTTT. Translating gives CAWSARGLNSPLHF.